These 5 T cell receptor beta chains were sequenced from one sample in a study of T cells after yellow fever vaccination. From the 5' RACE reads, TCRdb called clonotypes with MiXCR, one entry per CDR3 protein. The sample lists around 300,000 distinct CDR3 sequences, approximately 4% occurring once. This specimen was PBMCs, taken 5 days after the yellow fever booster vaccination. The receptors shown here come from a man in his late teens or twenties who received the YFV17D yellow fever vaccine.

This clonotype came up many times. This sequence joins TRBV7-2 and TRBJ1-2; TRBD1 aligns across 8 bases. There are 18 residues in the CDR3. In germline, CDR1 is SGHTA, CDR2 FQGNSA. V was pared by 5 bases and J by 3 bases, with 17 bases of the junction left unmatched. The CDR3 reads CASSRANLRQGFHYGYTF. CDR3 sequence (DNA): TGTGCCAGCAGCCGAGCAAACTTGAGACAGGGGTTCCACTATGGCTACACCTTC.

There are a few counts of this clonotype. The CDR3 nucleotides are TGTGCCAGCAAGAAGGGGAGGATGAACACTGAAGCTTTCTTT. Translated: CASKKGRMNTEAFF. The chain carries TRBV2 and TRBJ1-1; a weak D match, TRBD1 (5 bases). The CDR3 is 14 amino acids. The V gene lost 7 bases and the J gene lost 0 bases, with 12 bases spanning the gap. The germline V gene has CDR1 SNHLY and CDR2 FYNNEI.

This clonotype was counted only a few times. The chain has TRBV7-2 and TRBJ1-6, with TRBD1 matching 8 bases. V shed 6 bases, J shed 9 bases, and the junction held 4 bases outside the gene matches. Germline V gene sequence: CDR1 SGHTA, CDR2 FQGNSA. This CDR3 is 13 amino acids long. The CDR3 protein is CASSRTGISPLHF. CDR3 bases: TGTGCCAGCAGTCGGACAGGGATTTCACCCCTCCACTTT.

The chain links TRBV3-1 to TRBJ2-4, with D unclear. CDR3 length: 11 amino acids. V was cut by 4 bases and J by 8 bases, with 6 bases left in between. Germline V lookup: CDR1 LGHDT, CDR2 YNNKEL (reference sequence). CDR3 in amino acids: CASSLEDIQYF. CDR3 bases: TGTGCCAGCAGCCTTGAGGACATTCAGTACTTC.

This chain links TRBV6-6 with TRBJ2-1; the match to TRBD2 covers 7 bases. Per the germline V gene, CDR1 is MNHNY and CDR2 is SVGAGI (reference sequence). The V and J ends lost 2 bases and 10 bases, in that order; junction bases with no gene match: 5. The CDR3 has 13 amino acids. In nucleotides, the CDR3 is TGTGCCAGCAGTTACCGGACTAGTGGGGAGCAGTTCTTC. Amino acid sequence: CASSYRTSGEQFF.